A selection of T cell receptor beta chains follows, all from one sample in a study of control samples from healthy donors and cancer patients. Assay used: immunoSEQ multiplex PCR; TCRdb lists only in-frame clones, some missing. The sample gives about 140,000 clones, about 90% of which show up once; 5.5% to 9% is in the top ten. Sequenced: blood. The receptors stem from a man between 18 and 35 years old in good health. The CDR3 runs from the conserved cysteine through the conserved F or W. The order of the fields is J gene, clone size, V gene, D gene, CDR3 DNA, CDR3 protein. A D gene is named only where the DNA matches it firmly. The size field is filled for only some rows; it gives once, few, many or a size class.

TRBJ1-1 | . | TRBV19 | . | TGTGCCAGTAGTATCGGACCGGGGAACACTGAAGCTTTCTTT | CASSIGPGNTEAFF
TRBJ1-2 | . | TRBV2 | . | TGTGCCAGCAGTGGACTGAGAGGAGCTAACTATGGCTACACCTTC | CASSGLRGANYGYTF
TRBJ1-2 | . | TRBV7-2 | . | TGTGCCAGCAGCACTCGGACAGACCAGGGCTACACCTTC | CASSTRTDQGYTF
TRBJ1-5 | . | TRBV6-5 | . | TGTGCCAGCAGCAGGGGCTCGGGCAATCAGCCCCAGCATTTT | CASSRGSGNQPQHF
TRBJ2-7 | . | TRBV3-1/TRBV3-2 | . | TGTGCCAGCAGCGCCCTAGGGGGGCCAAGCGAGCAGTACTTC | CASSALGGPSEQYF
TRBJ2-7 | . | TRBV5-5 | . | TGTGCCAGCAGCTTAACCAAGACCACCTACGAGCAGTACTTC | CASSLTKTTYEQYF
TRBJ2-1 | few | TRBV6-5 | . | TGTGCCAGCAGTTACAGGACAGAGCTCTACAATGAGCAGTTCTTC | CASSYRTELYNEQFF
TRBJ1-2 | . | TRBV11-1 | . | TGTGCCAGCAGCTCCCTCGAAGGCTACACCTTC | CASSSLEGYTF
TRBJ1-2 | . | TRBV25-1 | . | TGTGCCAGCAGTGCCGGGCCCCCTATTTGGACCTTC | CASSAGPPIWTF
TRBJ1-1 | . | TRBV5-5 | . | TGTGCCAGCAGCTGGAGTGACGGGAGGAACACTGAAGCTTTCTTT | CASSWSDGRNTEAFF
TRBJ1-1 | . | TRBV18 | . | TGTGCCAGCTCACCACAGGGTACCAACACTGAAGCTTTCTTT | CASSPQGTNTEAFF
TRBJ2-3 | . | TRBV12-3/TRBV12-4 | . | TGTGCCAGCACCAGGGTGGGCACAGATACGCAGTATTTT | CASTRVGTDTQYF
TRBJ2-6 | . | TRBV7-9 | TRBD1 | TGTGCCAGCAGCACGGTCCGGGACAGCCCTTGGCGGGCCAACGTCCTGACTTTC | CASSTVRDSPWRANVLTF
TRBJ1-1 | . | TRBV10-3 | TRBD1 | TGTGCCATCAGTGAGTCGACAGGGAGGGGCGCTGAAGCTTTCTTT | CAISESTGRGAEAFF
TRBJ1-1 | . | TRBV20-1 | . | TGCAGTGCTAGAGGAGGGGCTGAAGCTTTCTTT | CSARGGAEAFF
TRBJ1-1 | . | TRBV5-1 | TRBD1 | TGCGCCAGCAGCTTGGCCTTACAGGGGAGGAACACTGAAGCTTTCTTT | CASSLALQGRNTEAFF
TRBJ2-2 | . | TRBV6-2/TRBV6-3 | TRBD2 | TGTGCCAGCAGTTACTACGGGACTAGCCCCGGGGAGCTGTTTTTT | CASSYYGTSPGELFF
TRBJ2-1 | . | TRBV7-2 | . | TGTGCCAGCGGCAGTCTAGGGGTTGGGGACAATGAGCAGTTCTTC | CASGSLGVGDNEQFF
TRBJ2-3 | . | TRBV6-5 | . | TGTGCCAGCAGTTACCAGCCGTCCGGCCCAGATACGCAGTATTTT | CASSYQPSGPDTQYF
TRBJ2-7 | . | TRBV5-4 | . | TGTGCCAGCAGTTTCACAGGGTACGAGCAGTACTTC | CASSFTGYEQYF
TRBJ1-4 | once | TRBV19 | TRBD1 | TGTGCCAGTAGTGGGGACAGGGTTGAAAAACTGTTTTTT | CASSGDRVEKLFF
TRBJ1-2 | . | TRBV10-3 | . | TGTGCCATCAGTGAGGATGGGGGCGCCCCGCGCTACACCTTC | CAISEDGGAPRYTF
TRBJ1-1 | once | TRBV19 | TRBD1 | TGTGCCAGTAGTTCCACAGGGGGGACTGAAGCTTTCTTT | CASSSTGGTEAFF
TRBJ1-4 | . | TRBV7-9 | TRBD1 | TGTGCCAGCAGCTTTGCCTCCGGGACAGTTAATGAAAAACTGTTTTTT | CASSFASGTVNEKLFF
TRBJ2-5 | once | TRBV7-2 | TRBD1 | TGTGCCAGCAGCCAGTTGCACTTGGGACAGATTCAAGAGACCCAGTACTTC | CASSQLHLGQIQETQYF
TRBJ2-7 | few | TRBV10-3 | TRBD2 | TGTGCCATCAGAACGGGACTCTTTAGACCTAGCGGGGGGGCCATAATCCACGAGCAGTACTTC | CAIRTGLFRPSGGAIIHEQYF
TRBJ2-2 | . | TRBV6-1 | . | TGTGCCAGCAGTGAGATTGGAGATATCTCCGGGGAGCTGTTTTTT | CASSEIGDISGELFF
TRBJ2-3 | . | TRBV19 | TRBD2 | TGTGCCAGTAGATTAGCGGGGGACACAGATACGCAGTATTTT | CASRLAGDTDTQYF
TRBJ2-3 | . | TRBV4-3 | TRBD2 | TGCGCCAGCAGCCAAGAGAATAGCGGGGGGGCACATACGCAGTATTTT | CASSQENSGGAHTQYF
TRBJ2-5 | . | TRBV2 | TRBD1 | TGTGCCAGCACTCCCCGGGGACAGCAAGAGACCCAGTACTTC | CASTPRGQQETQYF
TRBJ1-4 | . | TRBV12-3/TRBV12-4 | TRBD1 | TGTGCCACAGACGACAGGGAAGGTGAAAAACTGTTTTTT | CATDDREGEKLFF
TRBJ2-1 | . | TRBV5-4 | TRBD2 | TGTGCCAGCAGCTTAATCTCTCTAGCGGGGGGATACAATGAGCAGTTCTTC | CASSLISLAGGYNEQFF
TRBJ1-2 | . | TRBV5-4 | . | TGTGCCAGCAGCCCCGCGATGGGTTATGGCTACACCTTC | CASSPAMGYGYTF
TRBJ2-1 | . | TRBV20-1 | . | TGCAGTGCTAGTGATCGGAACTCCTACAATGAGCAGTTCTTC | CSASDRNSYNEQFF
TRBJ2-7 | . | TRBV19 | TRBD1 | TGTGCCAGTAGTACCTTACAGGGGATCTCACCCTACGAGCAGTACTTC | CASSTLQGISPYEQYF
TRBJ2-3 | . | TRBV3-1/TRBV3-2 | TRBD2 | TGTGCCAGCAGCCAAGAAAAGCGGGGGGGTCTCCCAGATACGCAGTATTTT | CASSQEKRGGLPDTQYF
TRBJ1-3 | . | TRBV4-2 | . | TGTGCCAGCAGCCAGGGACCTCAGGGTGGGTCTGGAAACACCATATATTTT | CASSQGPQGGSGNTIYF
TRBJ1-4 | once | TRBV24-1 | TRBD1 | TGTGCCACCAGTGGAGCCGACAGGGGTCTGGCGGAAAAACTGTTTTTT | CATSGADRGLAEKLFF
TRBJ1-3 | . | TRBV6-1 | . | TGTGCCAGCAGTGAAATCCGAAGCTCTGGAAACACCATATATTTT | CASSEIRSSGNTIYF
TRBJ1-2 | . | TRBV3-1/TRBV3-2 | TRBD1 | TGTGCCAGCAGCCAATCGGACAGGGACACCTCTGGCTACACCTTC | CASSQSDRDTSGYTF
TRBJ2-5 | . | TRBV2 | . | TGTGCCAGCAGCGCTACAGAGACCCAGTACTTC | CASSATETQYF
TRBJ2-2 | once | TRBV29-1 | . | TGCAGCGTTGAGGGCAGTCCGACCGGGGAGCTGTTTTTT | CSVEGSPTGELFF
TRBJ2-3 | . | TRBV7-9 | . | TGTGCCAGCAGCTCCTCCTGGACCAAGCCGGCAGATACGCAGTATTTT | CASSSSWTKPADTQYF
TRBJ1-4 | . | TRBV5-1 | . | TGCGCCAGCAGTTACATGGGAACTGCAACTAATGAAAAACTGTTTTTT | CASSYMGTATNEKLFF
TRBJ1-4 | . | TRBV15 | . | TGTGCCACCAGCACAAAGGGACGGAGAAATGAAAAACTGTTTTTT | CATSTKGRRNEKLFF
TRBJ1-6 | few | TRBV6-5 | TRBD1 | TGTGCCAGCAGTCAAAACAGGGGTCCCCTCCACTTT | CASSQNRGPLHF
TRBJ1-2 | . | TRBV4-1 | . | TGCGCCAGCAGCCAAGGGAATGGAAGGGGCCCCAGGGATGGCTACACCTTC | CASSQGNGRGPRDGYTF
TRBJ1-3 | . | TRBV11-2 | TRBD1 | TGTGCCAGCAGCGGGACAGGCAGAAACACCATATATTTT | CASSGTGRNTIYF
TRBJ2-7 | . | TRBV28 | . | TGTGCCGGACAAGAGAACTCCCTATCCTACGAGCAGTACTTC | CAGQENSLSYEQYF
TRBJ2-1 | . | TRBV6-5 | TRBD1 | TGTGCCAGCAGTCTACAGGGGGATCCCTACAATGAGCAGTTCTTC | CASSLQGDPYNEQFF
TRBJ1-4 | . | TRBV5-5 | TRBD1 | TGTGCCAGCAGCCCCACTCCCACAGGGGGCGAAGAAAAACTGTTTTTT | CASSPTPTGGEEKLFF
TRBJ1-1 | once | TRBV2 | . | TGTGCCAGCAGTGAACCGTTTAGATTGGAGCGCACTGAAGCTTTCTTT | CASSEPFRLERTEAFF
TRBJ2-5 | . | TRBV24-1 | TRBD2 | TGTGCCACCAGTGATCCGGGGGGACTAGCAGAAGAGACCCAGTACTTC | CATSDPGGLAEETQYF
TRBJ2-6 | . | TRBV18 | . | TGTGCCAGCTCAGCGGGTGGGGCCAACGTCCTGACTTTC | CASSAGGANVLTF
TRBJ2-7 | . | TRBV11-1 | TRBD2 | TGTGCCAGCAGCCGACCTAGCGGGGGCCTTGGCGAGCAGTACTTC | CASSRPSGGLGEQYF